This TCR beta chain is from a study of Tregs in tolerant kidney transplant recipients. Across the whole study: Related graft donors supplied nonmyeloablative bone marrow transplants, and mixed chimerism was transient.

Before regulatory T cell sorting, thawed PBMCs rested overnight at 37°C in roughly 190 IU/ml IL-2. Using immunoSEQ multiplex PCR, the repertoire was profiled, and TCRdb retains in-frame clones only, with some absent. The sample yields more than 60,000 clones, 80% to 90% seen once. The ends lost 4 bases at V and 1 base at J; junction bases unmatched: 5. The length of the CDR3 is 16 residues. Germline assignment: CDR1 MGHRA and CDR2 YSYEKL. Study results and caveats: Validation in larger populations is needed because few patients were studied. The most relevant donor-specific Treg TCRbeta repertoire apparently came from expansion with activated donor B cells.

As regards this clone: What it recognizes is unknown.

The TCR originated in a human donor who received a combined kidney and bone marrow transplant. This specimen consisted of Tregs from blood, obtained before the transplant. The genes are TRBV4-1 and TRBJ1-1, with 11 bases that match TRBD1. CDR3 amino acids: CASSPRDRGRNTEAFF. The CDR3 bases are TGCGCCAGCAGCCCCCGGGACAGGGGGAGGAACACTGAAGCTTTCTTT.